One and the same sample provided the 11 T cell receptor beta chains below, sequenced in a study of blood T cell repertoires in COVID-19. TCRdb's table, derived via immunoSEQ multiplex PCR, lists solely in-frame clones and lacks some. The sample shows approximately 130,000 clones, around 81% of them seen only once. Sequenced material: peripheral blood. The receptor source for this set is a human donor in a cohort sampled during active COVID-19.

The chain couples TRBV7-7 to TRBJ2-5; D not certain. The V gene's germline CDR1 is SSHAT and CDR2 FNYEAQ (reference sequence). The CDR3 has 18 amino acids. Trimming shortened V by 3 bases and J by 0 bases, and 20 bases separated the two germline ends. This chain's CDR3 is CASSLGPLVPVYQETQYF. The CDR3 DNA sequence: TGTGCCAGCAGCTTGGGCCCTCTGGTCCCAGTATACCAAGAGACCCAGTACTTC.

The V gene is TRBV6-5, the J gene TRBJ2-3; D gene uncertain. Germline V CDR1 and CDR2: MNHEY, SVGAGI. Trimming pared 0 bases from V and 4 bases from J, leaving 5 bases between. This CDR3 has 13 residues. For the CDR3, the DNA is TGTGCCAGCAGTTACTCTGGAGCAGATACGCAGTATTTT. Amino acid sequence: CASSYSGADTQYF.

The rearrangement links TRBV6-5 to TRBJ2-3; 9 positions agree with TRBD2. Germline trimming cut 6 bases from V and 7 bases from J; bases unmatched to any gene: 5. Germline V gives CDR1 MNHEY, CDR2 SVGAGI. The CDR3 length is 13 residues. CDR3 protein: CASSNSGGNTQYF. CDR3 in DNA: TGTGCCAGCAGCAATAGCGGGGGAAATACGCAGTATTTT.

The table lists this clone with a few counts. The CDR3 sequence is CASSQGQGLHGYTF. The CDR3 DNA follows: TGTGCCAGCAGCCAAGGACAGGGCTTACACGGCTACACCTTC. The chain carries TRBV3-1 (or the pseudogene TRBV3-2) and TRBJ1-2, with 7 bases aligning to TRBD1. The V gene's germline CDR1 is LGHDT and CDR2 YNNKEL (reference sequence). The CDR3 sequence is 14 residues long. V trimming: 1 base; J trimming: 8 bases; junction bases outside the gene matches: 7.

The rearrangement uses TRBV4-1 and TRBJ1-6, with D possibly TRBD1 on 5 matching bases. This CDR3 is built from 17 residues. Germline loops: CDR1 MGHRA, CDR2 YSYEKL. Trimming pared 4 bases from V and 6 bases from J, leaving 19 bases between. The CDR3 DNA reads as TGCGCCAGCAGCCTGGGGCCCGCGATGTCTCTTAATTCACCCCTCCACTTT. Residues: CASSLGPAMSLNSPLHF.

The chain links TRBV27 to TRBJ1-1, with D unresolved. Per the germline V gene, CDR1 is MNHEY and CDR2 is SMNVEV (reference sequence). This CDR3 has 16 residues. The germline V and J ends were trimmed by 0 bases and 1 base, with 12 bases remaining between them. The chain's CDR3 is CASSLSIVAANTEAFF. DNA of the CDR3: TGTGCCAGCAGTTTATCGATTGTGGCGGCGAACACTGAAGCTTTCTTT.

With regard to this clone: The sample has other DNA sequences that encode this CDR3 too. V and J are TRBV5-1 and TRBJ1-2, with a tentative D call TRBD1 (6 bases). The germline CDR1 and CDR2 sequences are SGHRS and YFSETQ. The CDR3 totals 15 residues. The V gene lost 2 bases and the J gene lost 2 bases, with 13 bases spanning the gap. CDR3: CASSFLQGSNYGYTF. The CDR3 DNA reads as TGCGCCAGCAGCTTCTTACAGGGCTCGAACTATGGCTACACCTTC.

The chain carries TRBV12-3 or TRBV12-4 and TRBJ1-2; maybe TRBD1 (6 bases). The V end was cut by 6 bases, the J end by 4 bases, with 12 bases between. The CDR3 loop spans 13 amino acids. The CDR3 reads CASSQGPLYGYTF. The CDR3 DNA sequence: TGTGCCAGCAGCCAGGGGCCTCTCTATGGCTACACCTTC.

The chain is built from TRBV28 and TRBJ1-5, with TRBD1 identical over 9 bases. The CDR3 is 17 amino acids. V shed 1 base, J shed 7 bases, and the junction held 11 bases outside the gene matches. The germline gives CDR1 MDHEN, CDR2 SYDVKM. In nucleotides, the CDR3 is TGTGCCAGCAGTTTATATCGGGACAGGGCTGGGATCCAGCCCCAGCATTTT. This sequence encodes CASSLYRDRAGIQPQHF. Drawing the rest from reference TRBV28 and TRBJ1-5, the complete variable domain is DVKVTQSSRYLVKRTGEKVFLECVQDMDHENMFWYRQDPGLGLRLIYFSYDVKMKEKGDIPEGYSVSREKKERFSLILESASTNQTSMYLCASSLYRDRAGIQPQHFGDGTRLSIL.

There are a few counts of this clone. The rearrangement joins TRBV19 to TRBJ1-1; 10 bases align to TRBD1. The germline V gene encodes CDR1 LNHDA and CDR2 SQIVND (reference sequence). This CDR3 is 17 amino acids long. V lost 5 bases and J lost 0; bases outside the gene matches: 9. CDR3 sequence reads: CASSGDRGQMMNTEAFF. The CDR3 DNA is TGTGCCAGTAGTGGGGACAGGGGTCAAATGATGAACACTGAAGCTTTCTTT.

This clone was seen a handful of times. The V gene is TRBV30, the J gene TRBJ1-1; 7 positions match TRBD1. The CDR3 length is 12 residues. The germline CDR1 and CDR2 sequences are GTSNPN and SVGIG (reference sequence). The ends lost 4 bases at V and 9 bases at J; junction bases unmatched: 8. The CDR3: CAWMGTDYKAFF. In DNA form, the CDR3 reads TGTGCCTGGATGGGGACAGACTATAAAGCTTTCTTT.